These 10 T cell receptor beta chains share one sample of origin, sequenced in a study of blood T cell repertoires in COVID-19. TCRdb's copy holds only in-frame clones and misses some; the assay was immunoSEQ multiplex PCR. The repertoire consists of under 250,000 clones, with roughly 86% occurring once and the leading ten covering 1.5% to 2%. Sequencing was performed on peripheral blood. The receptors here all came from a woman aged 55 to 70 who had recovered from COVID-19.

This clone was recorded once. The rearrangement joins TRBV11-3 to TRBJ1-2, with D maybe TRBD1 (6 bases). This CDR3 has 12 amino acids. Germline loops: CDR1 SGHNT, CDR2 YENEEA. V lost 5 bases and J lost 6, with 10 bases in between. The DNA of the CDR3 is TGTGCCAGCAGCCCAGGGGTTAATGGCTACACCTTC. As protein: CASSPGVNGYTF. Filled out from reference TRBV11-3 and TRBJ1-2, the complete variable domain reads EAGVVQSPRYKIIEKKQPVAFWCNPISGHNTLYWYLQNLGQGPELLIRYENEEAVDDSQLPKDRFSAERLKGVDSTLKIQPAELGDSAVYLCASSPGVNGYTFGSGTRLTVV.

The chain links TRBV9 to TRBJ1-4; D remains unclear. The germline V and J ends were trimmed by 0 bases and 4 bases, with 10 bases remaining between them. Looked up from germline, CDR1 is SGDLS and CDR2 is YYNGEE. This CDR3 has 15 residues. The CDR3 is CASSVAEQLNEKLFF. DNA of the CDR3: TGTGCCAGCAGCGTAGCGGAACAGCTTAATGAAAAACTGTTTTTT. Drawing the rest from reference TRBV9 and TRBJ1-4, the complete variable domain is DSGVTQTPKHLITATGQRVTLRCSPRSGDLSVYWYQQSLDQGLQFLIQYYNGEERAKGNILERFSAQQFPDLHSELNLSSLELGDSALYFCASSVAEQLNEKLFFGSGTQLSVL.

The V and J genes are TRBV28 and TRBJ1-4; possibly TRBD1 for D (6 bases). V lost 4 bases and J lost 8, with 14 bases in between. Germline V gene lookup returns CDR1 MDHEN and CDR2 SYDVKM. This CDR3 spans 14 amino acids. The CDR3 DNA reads TGTGCCAGCAGTTCAGGGGTGCTTAGGGAAAAACTGTTTTTT. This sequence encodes CASSSGVLREKLFF. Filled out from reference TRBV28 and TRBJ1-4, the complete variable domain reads DVKVTQSSRYLVKRTGEKVFLECVQDMDHENMFWYRQDPGLGLRLIYFSYDVKMKEKGDIPEGYSVSREKKERFSLILESASTNQTSMYLCASSSGVLREKLFFGSGTQLSVL.

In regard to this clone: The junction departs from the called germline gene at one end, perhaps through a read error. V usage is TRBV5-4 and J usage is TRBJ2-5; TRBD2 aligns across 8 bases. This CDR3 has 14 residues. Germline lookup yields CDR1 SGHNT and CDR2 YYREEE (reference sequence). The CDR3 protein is CATSPGRAGETQYF. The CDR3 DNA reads TGTGCCACCAGCCCCGGGAGGGCGGGGGAGACCCAGTACTTC.

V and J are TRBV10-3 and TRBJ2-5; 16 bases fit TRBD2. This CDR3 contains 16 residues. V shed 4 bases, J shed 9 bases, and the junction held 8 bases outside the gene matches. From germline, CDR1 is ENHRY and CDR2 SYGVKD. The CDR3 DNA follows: TGTGCCATCAGTGGGACCGGGACTAGCGGGGGGGCTGCCCAGTACTTC. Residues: CAISGTGTSGGAAQYF.

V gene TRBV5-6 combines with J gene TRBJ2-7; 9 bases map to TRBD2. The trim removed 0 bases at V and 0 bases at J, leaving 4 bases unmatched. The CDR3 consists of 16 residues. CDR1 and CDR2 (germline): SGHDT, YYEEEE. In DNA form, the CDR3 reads TGTGCCAGCAGCTTGGTGGCTAGCGGGGACTCCTACGAGCAGTACTTC. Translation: CASSLVASGDSYEQYF.

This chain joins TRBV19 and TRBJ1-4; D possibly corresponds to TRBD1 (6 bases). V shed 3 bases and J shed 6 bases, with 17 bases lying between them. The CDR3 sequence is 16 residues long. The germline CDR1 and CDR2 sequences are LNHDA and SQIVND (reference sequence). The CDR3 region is CASSMGASVSDEKLFF. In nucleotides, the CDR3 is TGTGCCAGTAGTATGGGGGCGTCGGTCTCAGATGAAAAACTGTTTTTT.

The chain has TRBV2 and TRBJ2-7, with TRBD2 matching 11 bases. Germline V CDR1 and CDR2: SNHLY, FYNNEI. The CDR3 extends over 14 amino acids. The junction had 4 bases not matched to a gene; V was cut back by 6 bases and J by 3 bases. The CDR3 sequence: CASSKTSGGYEQYF. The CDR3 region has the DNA TGTGCCAGCAGCAAAACTAGCGGGGGCTACGAGCAGTACTTC.

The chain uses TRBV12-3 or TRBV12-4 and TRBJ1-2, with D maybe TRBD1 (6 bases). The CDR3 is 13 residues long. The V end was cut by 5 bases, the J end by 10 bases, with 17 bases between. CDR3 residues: CASSPIGGGLYTF. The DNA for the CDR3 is TGTGCCAGCAGTCCAATAGGGGGGGGGCTCTACACCTTC.

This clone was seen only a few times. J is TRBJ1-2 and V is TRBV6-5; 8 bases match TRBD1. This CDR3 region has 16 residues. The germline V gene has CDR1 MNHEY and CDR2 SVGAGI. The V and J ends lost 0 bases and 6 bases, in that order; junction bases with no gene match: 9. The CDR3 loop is CASSYSSFDRGHGYTF. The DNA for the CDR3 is TGTGCCAGCAGTTACTCCTCGTTCGACAGGGGCCATGGCTACACCTTC.